These 2 T cell receptor beta chains came from one sample sequenced in a study of blood T cells in healthy people across ages. The authors ran a second PCR of 7 to 11 cycles using a sample-barcoded 5' primer and a J-beta primer mix. In TCRdb, the 5' RACE reads were re-called with MiXCR into one record per CDR3 protein. The table lists 850,000 or so distinct CDR3 sequences, 29% of them singletons. Sequencing used blood. The receptors originated from a woman of 80 years or more in good health.

This clonotype was found many times. This rearrangement joins TRBV5-6 to TRBJ2-3; 12 positions agree with TRBD2. The CDR3 is 15 amino acids. The V gene's germline CDR1 is SGHDT and CDR2 YYEEEE. J gave up 4 bases and V 5 bases, and 5 bases lay outside the gene matches. The CDR3 is CASRRLAGEADTQYF. The CDR3 nucleotides are TGTGCCAGCAGACGACTAGCGGGGGAAGCAGATACGCAGTATTTT.

This clonotype was counted a few times. The chain recombines TRBV6-6 with TRBJ1-6; the match to TRBD1 covers 9 bases. V was pared by 5 bases and J by 7 bases, with 9 bases of the junction left unmatched. CDR1 is MNHNY, CDR2 SVGAGI, per germline (reference sequence). The CDR3 is 16 residues long. CDR3 DNA sequence: TGTGCCAGCAGTGACCGGGACAGGGTCTTGAATTCACCCCTCCACTTT. It yields the protein CASSDRDRVLNSPLHF.